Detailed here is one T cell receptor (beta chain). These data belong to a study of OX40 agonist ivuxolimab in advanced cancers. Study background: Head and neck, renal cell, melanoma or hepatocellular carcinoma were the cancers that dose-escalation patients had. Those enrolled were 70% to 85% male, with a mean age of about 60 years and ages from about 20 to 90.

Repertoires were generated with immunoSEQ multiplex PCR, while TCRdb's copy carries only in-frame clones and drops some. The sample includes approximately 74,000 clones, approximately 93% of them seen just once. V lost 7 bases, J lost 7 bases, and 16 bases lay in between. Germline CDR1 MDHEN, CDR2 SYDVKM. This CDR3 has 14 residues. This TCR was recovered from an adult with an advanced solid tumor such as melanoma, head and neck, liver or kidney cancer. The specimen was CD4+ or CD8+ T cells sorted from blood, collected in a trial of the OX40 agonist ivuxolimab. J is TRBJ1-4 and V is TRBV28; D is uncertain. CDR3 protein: CASIAWGGSEKLFF. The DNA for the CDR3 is TGTGCCAGCATAGCCTGGGGTGGTAGTGAAAAACTGTTTTTT.